This T cell receptor (beta chain) was obtained from a study of blood T cell repertoires in COVID-19. For the study at large: Material from acute and convalescent COVID-19 was sourced from the United States, Italy and Spain. Sample material is recorded as cDNA or gDNA derived from T cells, B-cell-depleted T cells, or PBMCs.

Per the germline V gene, CDR1 is SNHLY and CDR2 is FYNNEI. V trimming: 6 bases; J trimming: 10 bases; junction bases outside the gene matches: 8. The CDR3 is 14 residues long. In the authors' workflow: Reference gene primer amplification gave estimated nucleated cell counts. The protocol was immunoSEQ multiplex PCR, while the TCRdb copy is restricted to in-frame clones and leaves out a portion. V and J calls and clone size are copied from that table; D and trimming were computed from the DNA. This table has under 15,000 clones, 88% appearing once. This TCR was recovered from a human donor in a cohort sampled during active COVID-19. V and J are TRBV2 and TRBJ2-2; TRBD1 matches at 10 bases. The sample taken for sequencing was peripheral blood. The CDR3 protein is CASRVDRGTTELFF. The CDR3 region has the DNA TGTGCCAGCAGGGTGGACAGGGGGACTACGGAGCTGTTTTTT. The variable domain in full, with the rest retrieved from reference TRBV2 and TRBJ2-2, is EPEVTQTPSHQVTQMGQEVILRCVPISNHLYFYWYRQILGQKVEFLVSFYNNEISEKSEIFDDQFSVERPDGSNFTLKIRSTKLEDSAMYFCASRVDRGTTELFFGEGSRLTVL.